This T cell receptor beta chain is from a study of cytomegalovirus exposure and HLA in healthy donors. The PCR was carried out with 60 Vbeta primers and 13 Jbeta primers. Data came from immunoSEQ multiplex PCR; TCRdb stores just in-frame clones and leaves some out. The table counts around 70,000 clones; roughly 3.8% lies in the top ten. J gave up 7 bases and V 8 bases, and 9 bases lay outside the gene matches. The CDR3 consists of 14 residues. CDR1 SGDLS and CDR2 YYNGEE come from the germline V gene. For this clone: Its matching antigen is unknown.

Study-level results: Later work showed greater clonal expansion in HLA-associated TCR beta chains than in equally common others. The listing of roughly 160 TCR beta chains classed them as cytomegalovirus-associated. Many donors carried some public TCRs, although rarity characterized most TCR sequences.

The genes are TRBV9 and TRBJ2-1; 10 positions match TRBD1. Sequenced material: PBMCs. The clonotype was recovered from a female donor in good health and CMV-seropositive. CDR3 in DNA: TGTGCCAGTGGGCCCCGACAGGGGGCAAATGAGCAGTTCTTC. This encodes CASGPRQGANEQFF.